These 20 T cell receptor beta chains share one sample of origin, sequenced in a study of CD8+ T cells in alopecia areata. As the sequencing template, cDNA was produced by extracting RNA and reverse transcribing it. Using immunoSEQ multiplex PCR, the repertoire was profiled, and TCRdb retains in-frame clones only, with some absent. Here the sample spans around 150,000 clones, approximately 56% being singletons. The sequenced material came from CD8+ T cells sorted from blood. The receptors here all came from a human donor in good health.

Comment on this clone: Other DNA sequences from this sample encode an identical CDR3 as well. The CDR3 sequence is CASSVPDGGNTIYF. The CDR3, as DNA: TGTGCCAGCAGCGTCCCCGACGGTGGAAACACCATATATTTT. V and J are TRBV9 and TRBJ1-3; D ambiguous. Germline CDR1 SGDLS, CDR2 YYNGEE. The CDR3 has 14 amino acids. Trimming took 2 bases from V and 3 from J, leaving 9 bases between them.

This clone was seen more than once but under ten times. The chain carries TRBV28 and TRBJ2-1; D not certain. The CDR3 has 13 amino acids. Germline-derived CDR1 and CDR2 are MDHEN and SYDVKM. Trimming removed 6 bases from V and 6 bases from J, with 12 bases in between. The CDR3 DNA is TGTGCCAGCAGATCTATCATCTTCAATGAGCAGTTCTTC. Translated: CASRSIIFNEQFF. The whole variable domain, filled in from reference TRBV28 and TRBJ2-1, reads DVKVTQSSRYLVKRTGEKVFLECVQDMDHENMFWYRQDPGLGLRLIYFSYDVKMKEKGDIPEGYSVSREKKERFSLILESASTNQTSMYLCASRSIIFNEQFFGPGTRLTVL.

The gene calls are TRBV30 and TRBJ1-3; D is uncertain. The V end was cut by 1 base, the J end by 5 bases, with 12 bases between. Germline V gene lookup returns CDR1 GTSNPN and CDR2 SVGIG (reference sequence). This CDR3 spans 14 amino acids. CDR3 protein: CAWSEKEGRNTIYF. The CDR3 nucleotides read TGTGCCTGGAGTGAAAAGGAAGGGAGAAACACCATATATTTT.

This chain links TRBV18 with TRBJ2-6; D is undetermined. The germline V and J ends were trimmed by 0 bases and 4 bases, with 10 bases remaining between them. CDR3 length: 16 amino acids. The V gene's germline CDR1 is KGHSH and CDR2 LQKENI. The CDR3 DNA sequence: TGTGCCAGCTCACCACCAAGGGTCCCCGGGGCCAACGTCCTGACTTTC. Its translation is CASSPPRVPGANVLTF.

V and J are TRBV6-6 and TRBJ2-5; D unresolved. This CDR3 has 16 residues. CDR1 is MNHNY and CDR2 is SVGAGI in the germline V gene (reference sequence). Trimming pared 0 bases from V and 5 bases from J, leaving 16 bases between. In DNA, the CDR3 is TGTGCCAGCAGTTACTCGATACAGCCGTTAGGGGAGACCCAGTACTTC. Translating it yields CASSYSIQPLGETQYF.

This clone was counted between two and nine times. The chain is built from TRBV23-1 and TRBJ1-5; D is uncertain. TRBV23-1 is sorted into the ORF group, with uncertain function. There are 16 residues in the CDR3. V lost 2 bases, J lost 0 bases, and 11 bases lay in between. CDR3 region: CASSQPERHSNQPQHF. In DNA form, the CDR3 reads TGCGCCAGCAGTCAACCCGAGAGGCATAGCAATCAGCCCCAGCATTTT.

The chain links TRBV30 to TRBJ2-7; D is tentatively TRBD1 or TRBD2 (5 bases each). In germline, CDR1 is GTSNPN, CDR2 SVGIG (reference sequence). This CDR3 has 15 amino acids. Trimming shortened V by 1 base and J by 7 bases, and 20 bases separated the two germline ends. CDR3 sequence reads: CAWSAPSGPLGEQYF. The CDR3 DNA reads TGTGCCTGGAGTGCACCCTCGGGGCCCCTAGGGGAGCAGTACTTC.

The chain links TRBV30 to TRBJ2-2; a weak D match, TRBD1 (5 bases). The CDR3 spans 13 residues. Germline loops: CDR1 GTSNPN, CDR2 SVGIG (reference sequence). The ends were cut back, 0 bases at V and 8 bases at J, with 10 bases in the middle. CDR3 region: CAWSVVGPGELFF. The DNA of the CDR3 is TGTGCCTGGAGTGTAGTGGGGCCGGGGGAGCTGTTTTTT.

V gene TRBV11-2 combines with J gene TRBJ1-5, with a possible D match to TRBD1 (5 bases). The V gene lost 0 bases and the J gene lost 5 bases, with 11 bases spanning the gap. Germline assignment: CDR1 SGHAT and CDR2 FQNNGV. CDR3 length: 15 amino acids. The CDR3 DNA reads TGTGCCAGCAGCTTAGAGTTCAGGGCGGATCAGCCCCAGCATTTT. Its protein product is CASSLEFRADQPQHF.

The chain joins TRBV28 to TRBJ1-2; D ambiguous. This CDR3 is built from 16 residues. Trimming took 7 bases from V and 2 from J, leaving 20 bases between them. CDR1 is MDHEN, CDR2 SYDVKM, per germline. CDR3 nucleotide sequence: TGTGCCAGCACGCCGTTCGCCGCCGAATTAAACTATGGCTACACCTTC. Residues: CASTPFAAELNYGYTF.

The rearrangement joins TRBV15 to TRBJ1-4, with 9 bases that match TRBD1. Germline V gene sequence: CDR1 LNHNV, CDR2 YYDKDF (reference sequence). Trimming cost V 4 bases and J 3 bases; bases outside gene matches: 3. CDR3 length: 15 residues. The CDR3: CATSKQGAANEKLFF. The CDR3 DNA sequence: TGTGCCACCAGCAAACAGGGGGCAGCTAATGAAAAACTGTTTTTT.

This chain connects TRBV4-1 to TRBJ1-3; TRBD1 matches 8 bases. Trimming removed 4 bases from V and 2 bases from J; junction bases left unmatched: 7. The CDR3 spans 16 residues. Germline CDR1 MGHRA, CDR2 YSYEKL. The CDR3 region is CASSPIGQGAGNTIYF. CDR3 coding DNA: TGCGCCAGCAGCCCAATCGGACAGGGAGCTGGAAACACCATATATTTT.

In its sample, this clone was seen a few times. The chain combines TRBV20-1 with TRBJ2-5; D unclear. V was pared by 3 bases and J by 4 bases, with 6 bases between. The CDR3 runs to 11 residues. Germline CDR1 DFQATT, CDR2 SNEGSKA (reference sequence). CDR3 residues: CSARTRETQYF. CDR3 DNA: TGCAGTGCTAGGACGAGAGAGACCCAGTACTTC.

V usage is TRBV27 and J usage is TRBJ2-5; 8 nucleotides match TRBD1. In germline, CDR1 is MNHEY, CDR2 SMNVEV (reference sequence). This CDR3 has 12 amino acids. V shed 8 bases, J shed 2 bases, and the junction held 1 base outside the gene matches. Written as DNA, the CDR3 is TGTGCCAGCTGGACAGGGCAAGAGACCCAGTACTTC. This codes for CASWTGQETQYF.

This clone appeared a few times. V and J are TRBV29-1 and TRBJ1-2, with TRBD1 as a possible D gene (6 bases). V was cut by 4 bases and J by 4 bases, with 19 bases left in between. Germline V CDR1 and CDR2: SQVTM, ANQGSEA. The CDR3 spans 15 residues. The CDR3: CSVASTGTSPYGYTF. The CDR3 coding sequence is TGCAGCGTTGCCTCAACTGGGACAAGCCCCTATGGCTACACCTTC.

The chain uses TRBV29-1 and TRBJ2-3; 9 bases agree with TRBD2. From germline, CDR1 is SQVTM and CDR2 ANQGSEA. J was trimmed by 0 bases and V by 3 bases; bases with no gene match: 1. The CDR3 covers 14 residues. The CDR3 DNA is TGCAGCGTTGATAGCGGGAGCAGCACAGATACGCAGTATTTT. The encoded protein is CSVDSGSSTDTQYF.

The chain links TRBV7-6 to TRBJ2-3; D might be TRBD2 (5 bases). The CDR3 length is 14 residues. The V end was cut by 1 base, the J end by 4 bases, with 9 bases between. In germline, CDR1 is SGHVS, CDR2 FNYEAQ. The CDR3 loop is CASSLEAEADTQYF. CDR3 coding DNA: TGTGCCAGCAGCTTAGAGGCGGAGGCAGATACGCAGTATTTT.

CDR3 protein: CASSLDGTSVYEQYF. The CDR3 DNA is TGTGCCAGCAGCTTAGACGGGACTAGCGTCTACGAGCAGTACTTC. This chain links TRBV11-2 with TRBJ2-7, with TRBD2 identical over 10 bases. CDR1 and CDR2 (germline): SGHAT, FQNNGV. With V trimmed by 0 bases and J by 3 bases, 2 bases remained unmatched. The CDR3 consists of 15 residues.

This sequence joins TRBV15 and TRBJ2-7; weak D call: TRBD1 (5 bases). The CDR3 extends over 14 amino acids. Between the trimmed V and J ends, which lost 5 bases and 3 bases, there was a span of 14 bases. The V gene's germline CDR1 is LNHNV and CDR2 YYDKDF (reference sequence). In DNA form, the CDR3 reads TGTGCCACCAGCCCTTCCCAGGGCAACTACGAGCAGTACTTC. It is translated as CATSPSQGNYEQYF.

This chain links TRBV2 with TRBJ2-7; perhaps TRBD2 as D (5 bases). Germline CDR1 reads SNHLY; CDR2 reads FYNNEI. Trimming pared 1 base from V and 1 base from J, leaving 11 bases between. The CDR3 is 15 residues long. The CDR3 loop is CASSEEASGSYEQYF. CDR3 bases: TGTGCCAGCAGTGAAGAAGCGTCGGGATCCTACGAGCAGTACTTC.